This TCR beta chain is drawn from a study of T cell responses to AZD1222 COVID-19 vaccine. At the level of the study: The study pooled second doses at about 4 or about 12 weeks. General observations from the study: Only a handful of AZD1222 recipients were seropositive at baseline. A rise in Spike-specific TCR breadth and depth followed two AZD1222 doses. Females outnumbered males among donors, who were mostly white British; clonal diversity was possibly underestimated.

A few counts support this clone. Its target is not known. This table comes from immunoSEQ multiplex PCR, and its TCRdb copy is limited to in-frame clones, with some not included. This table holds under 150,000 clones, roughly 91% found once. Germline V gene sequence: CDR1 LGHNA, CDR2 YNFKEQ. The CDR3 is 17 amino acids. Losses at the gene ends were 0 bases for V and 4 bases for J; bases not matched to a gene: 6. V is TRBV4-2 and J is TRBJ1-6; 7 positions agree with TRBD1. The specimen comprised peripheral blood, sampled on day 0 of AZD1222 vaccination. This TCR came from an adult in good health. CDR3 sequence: CASSQEGQSPYNSPLHF. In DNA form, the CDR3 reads TGTGCCAGCAGCCAAGAGGGACAGTCCCCTTATAATTCACCCCTCCACTTT.